This TCR beta chain was recovered during a study of blood T cell repertoires in COVID-19 (dated by TCRdb to 2018 to 2021). For context, the study as a whole: Samples from collaborators originated in the United States, Italy and Spain and spanned both the acute and convalescent phases of COVID-19. Deeply sampled blood TCRbeta repertoires from subjects exposed to, actively infected with, or recovered from COVID-19 were included in the dataset. The repertoires were released in a freely available public database meant as a resource for research on the immune response to SARS-CoV-2. HLA class I and class II types, where available, came from metadata supplied by the sample provider rather than from assay-based typing. The samples were drawn from two sources: the first 160 participants of the ongoing ImmuneRACE study, and 1,254 subjects contributed by 6 global collaborators. The prospective study material was composed of cDNA or gDNA derived from T cells, B-cell-depleted T cells, or PBMCs. Sample metadata almost always included a de-identified subject ID, COVID-19 status, age in years and sex.

The collaborating institutions used their own protocols to collect whole blood in K2EDTA tubes. For TCRbeta analysis, collaborator samples were shipped as frozen whole blood, as isolated PBMCs, or as DNA extracted from either sample type. The immunoSEQ Assay, a bias-controlled multiplex PCR, was used to amplify TCRbeta CDR3 regions from genomic DNA. The study's own analysis went as follows. The number of nucleated cells in each sample was estimated from the amplification of reference gene primers within the assay. To quantify the absolute abundance of each unique TCRbeta CDR3 rearrangement, sequence reads were collapsed and filtered. Productive Simpson clonality was computed per sample as the square root of Simpson's diversity index over productive rearrangements. The table was pulled from immuneACCESS by TCRdb, which kept in-frame rearrangements only. Such tables lose some clones; where checked, under half of the loss comes from unresolved V genes, and the rest has no known cause. V, J and clone size were drawn from that table, and D and trimming were deduced from the DNA. This sample has 250,000 to 350,000 clones in its table, and approximately 89% of those were observed once. The top ten hold about 12% of the sample.

This clone has a single count. Its antigen has not been determined. The sample holds no much larger clone one base away, and base qualities are not on file. The investigation overall reported the following: How much clinical and demographic metadata was included differed by source and by participant, and the metadata was provided uncurated.

The germline V gene (reference sequence) supplies CDR1 MNHEY and CDR2 SMNVEV. The germline V end is reduced by 0 bases and the J end by 3 bases; junction bases left unmatched: 6. Its CDR3 holds 16 amino acids, cysteine through phenylalanine. The CDR3 DNA has 48 bases and is translated from base 1. The sequence derives from a woman aged 55-69 years with acute or convalescent COVID-19. Input material: peripheral blood. The sequence is built from TRBV27 and TRBJ2-7; 9 central nucleotides agree with TRBD1. The nucleotides are TGTGCCAGCAGTTTATCGACTCCGGGACAGGGCTACGAGCAGTACTTC. This gives the protein CASSLSTPGQGYEQYF.